What follows describes a single TCR beta chain. This clonotype was seen at least ten times. No cognate antigen has been identified for it. Base qualities are not recorded, but no much larger clone differs from it by a single base. Amplification of TCR beta CDR3 regions was carried out from RNA transcripts. The first round of RT-PCR for the TCR CDR3 was performed with the HTBI primer set and the Qiagen OneStep RT-PCR kit. Libraries were constructed in a second round of multiplex PCR, after which size selection and purification were carried out. Libraries were sequenced paired-end with 100 bp reads on an Illumina HiSeq2000. Per the authors' processing: Raw data were processed with SOAPnuke, discarding reads with adapters, uncalled bases, mean Phred below 15, or no exact constant-primer or identifier match. COPE v1.2.5 was used to merge the high-quality paired reads, and each unique nucleotide sequence was defined as a clonotype. Clonotypes were aligned to IMGT TRBV, TRBD and TRBJ reference segments using MiTCR v1.1. The analysis was restricted to V-J combinations with a frequency above 0.0001, which together covered over 99% of the repertoires. The TCS score was defined as F50 (clonal expansion) divided by E x V (chaos), with BLOSUM62-based TCRdist calculated between CDR3 peptides within each V-J. Welch's t-statistics and random forest reduced some 510 V-J features to some 14, which were used in a naive Bayes classifier (R e1071). The public reads were run again by TCRdb, first through fastp at Q25 and then through MiXCR, and only productive beta chains were kept. Rows are combined by CDR3 protein, so each entry shows the most common genes and DNA. The V and J calls were determined by TCRdb, not by the authors. In all, the sample holds about 150,000 distinct CDR3 sequences, and about 20% of those were seen once. Jointly, the top ten make up around 70% of the sample.

This entry is derived from a study of T cells in Graves' hyperthyroidism and ophthalmopathy (dated by TCRdb to between 2018 and 2021). Some background on the complete study: Peripheral blood samples were taken at the time of initial diagnosis, prior to any treatment. The approximately 100 discovery patients were randomly divided into training and test sets at a 7:3 ratio. The paper describes TCR Vbeta CDR3 sequencing of more than 120 peripheral blood samples, made up of 43 ophthalmopathy patients, some 80 hyperthyroidism patients and about 17 progressor patients. After sampling, hyperthyroidism patients received methimazole starting at 30 mg daily, and ophthalmopathy patients received high-dose intravenous methylprednisolone. Thyroid tissue and blood T-cell repertoires from several Graves' hyperthyroidism patients were also compared in the study. An independent validation cohort of under 20 hyperthyroidism patients and approximately 16 patients who later progressed to ophthalmopathy tested prospective prediction of ophthalmopathy. To identify TCR V-J signatures that set the groups apart, the researchers used a discovery cohort of about a hundred patients, made up of about 44 with Graves' ophthalmopathy and 57 with stable Graves' hyperthyroidism.

Beyond this particular receptor, the publication reports: In validation, the model predicted progression to ophthalmopathy with about 71% sensitivity and 72% to 75% specificity, a median of 6.5 months before onset. Sample size was not statistically predetermined, and blinding of investigators to group allocation was not performed. Most expanded thyroid clonotypes (frequency above 0.001) were also detected in blood, a finding suggesting that blood repertoires may reflect thyroid immune responses. Ophthalmopathy was separated from stable hyperthyroidism by a 13 V-J signature model, with approximately 85% sensitivity and just over 81% specificity obtained in cross-validation and 80%/75% obtained in testing.

V has 10 bases trimmed and J has 1 base trimmed; junction bases matching no gene number 6. The germline V gene gives CDR1 as SGHAT and CDR2 as FQNNGV. The CDR3 measures 14 amino acids from cysteine to phenylalanine. Left in the record is the CDR3 DNA by itself, 42 bases read in frame from the first base. Hyperthyroidism patients were newly diagnosed, had a disease duration of under 2 months, and were aged 18 to 65 years. The study excluded patients with uncontrolled infections, other autoimmune diseases, pregnancy or lactation. Diagnoses relied on clinical symptoms, serum thyroxine and TRAb, thyroid ultrasound and orbital computed tomography. Blood from progressor patients was collected at the time of first diagnosis with hyperthyroidism, before any ophthalmopathy symptoms had appeared. Ficoll-Paque density gradient centrifugation was used to isolate PBMCs from about 9.4 ml of fresh peripheral blood. Patients classed as progressors first received a Graves' hyperthyroidism diagnosis and then went on to develop ophthalmopathy during follow-up. Trizol reagent was used to extract total RNA, and RNA quality was then checked on an Agilent 2100 Bioanalyzer.

Sequencing was performed on blood. The sequence came from a woman aged 50 to 65 with Graves' hyperthyroidism that later progressed to Graves' ophthalmopathy. The rearrangement combines TRBV11-2 with TRBJ2-2; 7 bases in between match TRBD2. CDR3 protein: CAIPGGENTGELFF. The nucleotides read TGTGCCATCCCTGGGGGGGAGAACACCGGGGAGCTGTTTTTT.